The 14 T cell receptor beta chains listed next were all sequenced from one sample in a study of T-cell reconstitution after alpha-beta-depleted transplantation in children. Unique molecular identifiers were incorporated during preparation of the TCRbeta library. TCRdb passed the PCR reads through MiXCR, listing each CDR3 protein once. The table lists 380,000 or so distinct CDR3 sequences, 10% to 15% of them singletons. The material sequenced was PBMCs, taken from the stem cell graft. These receptors came from a human donor who donated a stem cell graft to a child with Fanconi anemia.

There are a few counts of this clonotype. The V call is TRBV7-9, the J call TRBJ2-4; D gene uncertain. The CDR3 contains 16 residues. Trimming cost V 1 base and J 3 bases, with 13 bases left between them. Germline V CDR1 and CDR2: SEHNR, FQNEAQ (reference sequence). The CDR3, as DNA: TGTGCCAGCAGCTTAGGAAGTCCGGGCCACAAAAACATTCAGTACTTC. Translated, it gives CASSLGSPGHKNIQYF. The full variable domain, its missing parts supplied by reference TRBV7-9 and TRBJ2-4, is DTGVSQNPRHKITKRGQNVTFRCDPISEHNRLYWYRQTLGQGPEFLTYFQNEAQLEKSRLLSDRFSAERPKGSFSTLEIQRTEQGDSAMYLCASSLGSPGHKNIQYFGAGTRLSVL.

The sample holds many counts of this clonotype. CDR3 coding DNA: TGTGCCAGCAGCTCGTCGACAGGGGACAACACCGGGGAGCTGTTTTTT. Its protein product is CASSSSTGDNTGELFF. J is TRBJ2-2 and V is TRBV7-2; TRBD1 aligns across 8 bases. Germline CDR1 is SGHTA and CDR2 is FQGNSA. The CDR3 totals 16 residues. The J segment lost 2 bases and the V segment lost 4 bases, leaving 6 bases of the junction unmatched.

This clonotype has a handful of counts. The CDR3 nucleotides read TGCAGTGCTAATACAGAACCAGATCAGCCCCAGCATTTT. It encodes CSANTEPDQPQHF. This chain joins TRBV20-1 and TRBJ1-5, with D unclear. V lost 4 bases to trimming and J lost 5 bases, with 12 bases between them. Germline V gene sequence: CDR1 DFQATT, CDR2 SNEGSKA (reference sequence). This CDR3 spans 13 amino acids.

The rearrangement joins TRBV29-1 to TRBJ2-7; 7 bases match TRBD1. The CDR3 has 17 residues. Germline CDR1 SQVTM, CDR2 ANQGSEA. With 1 base clipped from V and 0 bases from J, the junction kept 12 bases outside the gene matches. The CDR3 reads CSVEGRQGRHNSYEQYF. In DNA form, the CDR3 reads TGCAGCGTTGAAGGGAGACAGGGCCGACATAACTCCTACGAGCAGTACTTC.

This clonotype was observed a handful of times. The chain links TRBV20-1 to TRBJ2-1; 7 bases line up with TRBD1. Trimming at V came to 6 bases and at J to 3 bases, leaving 8 bases not matched to a gene. Per the germline V gene, CDR1 is DFQATT and CDR2 is SNEGSKA (reference sequence). The CDR3 loop spans 14 amino acids. The DNA for the CDR3 is TGCAGTGCAAACCGGGACAGATACTACAATGAGCAGTTCTTC. Translated, it gives CSANRDRYYNEQFF.

The V call is TRBV7-9, the J call TRBJ1-1; D may be TRBD1 (5 bases). Germline V CDR1 and CDR2: SEHNR, FQNEAQ (reference sequence). V was pared by 4 bases and J by 7 bases, with 22 bases between. The CDR3 loop spans 16 amino acids. The CDR3 DNA follows: TGTGCCAGCAGCTCCCTCGGGGCAGGGAGGGTCAATGAAGCTTTCTTT. Translated, it gives CASSSLGAGRVNEAFF.

The sample holds a few counts of this clonotype. The chain joins TRBV7-7 to TRBJ2-3; perhaps TRBD2 as D (5 bases). Looked up from germline, CDR1 is SSHAT and CDR2 is FNYEAQ (reference sequence). The CDR3 is made up of 15 amino acids. The CDR3 sequence: CATTEDLKLTDTQYF. In nucleotides, the CDR3 is TGTGCGACTACGGAGGATCTAAAACTCACAGATACGCAGTATTTT.

This clonotype showed up just a few times. The chain joins TRBV12-3 or TRBV12-4 to TRBJ1-2; D is perhaps TRBD1 (5 bases). Trimming cost V 4 bases and J 2 bases, with 17 bases left between them. The CDR3 runs to 16 residues. CDR3 nucleotide sequence: TGTGCCAGCAGTTATAACCGGGGCAGGACAAACTATGGCTACACCTTC. The encoded protein is CASSYNRGRTNYGYTF.

This clonotype was counted between two and nine times. V and J are TRBV20-1 and TRBJ2-7; D is possibly TRBD2 (6 bases). This CDR3 contains 13 residues. CDR1 and CDR2 from the germline V gene are DFQATT and SNEGSKA (reference sequence). The V gene lost 3 bases and the J gene lost 7 bases, with 16 bases spanning the gap. The CDR3 is CSASLLVAGEQYV. The CDR3, as DNA: TGCAGTGCTAGCCTGTTAGTGGCGGGGGAGCAGTACGTC.

This clonotype occurred a few times. The gene calls are TRBV4-3 and TRBJ2-3; TRBD2 agrees at 15 bases. CDR1 and CDR2 (germline): LGHNA, YSLEER. J lost 4 bases, V lost 4 bases, and 9 bases had no gene match. This CDR3 contains 18 residues. The CDR3 sequence: CASSPGTSGGPRPDTQYF. In DNA form, the CDR3 reads TGCGCCAGCAGCCCTGGGACTAGCGGGGGGCCTCGCCCAGATACGCAGTATTTT.

In this sample, this clonotype turned up a few times. The chain couples TRBV7-2 to TRBJ1-1, with 8 bases aligning to TRBD1. After removal of 5 bases from V and 5 bases from J, the junction contained 7 bases not matched to a gene. The V gene's germline CDR1 is SGHTA and CDR2 FQGNSA. The CDR3 runs to 14 residues. CDR3 coding DNA: TGTGCCAGCAGCCTGGACAGGGCCGGAACTGAAGCTTTCTTT. The encoded protein is CASSLDRAGTEAFF. Using reference TRBV7-2 and TRBJ1-1 for the parts outside the CDR3, the full variable domain is GAGVSQSPSNKVTEKGKDVELRCDPISGHTALYWYRQSLGQGLEFLIYFQGNSAPDKSGLPSDRFSAERTGGSVSTLTIQRTQQEDSAVYLCASSLDRAGTEAFFGQGTRLTVV.

This clonotype was observed a few times. This chain's CDR3 is CASSNWGDTQYF. The DNA of the CDR3 is TGTGCCAGCAGCAACTGGGGGGATACGCAGTATTTT. This rearrangement joins TRBV7-6 to TRBJ2-3; the D call may be TRBD1 or TRBD2 (5 bases each). Trimming cost V 5 bases and J 6 bases, with 9 bases left between them. The CDR3 has 12 amino acids. CDR1 and CDR2 from the germline V gene are SGHVS and FNYEAQ.

This clonotype was observed a few times. The rearrangement uses TRBV12-3 or TRBV12-4 and TRBJ1-1; D is perhaps TRBD1 (5 bases). The CDR3 consists of 15 residues. V lost 0 bases and J 4 bases, leaving 12 bases between the germline ends. The CDR3 bases are TGTGCCAGCAGTTTAGCAGGGTCTGGGGGCACTGAAGCTTTCTTT. Translating gives CASSLAGSGGTEAFF.

The J gene is TRBJ2-3, the V gene TRBV20-1, with 9 bases fitting TRBD2. Germline values: CDR1 DFQATT, CDR2 SNEGSKA (reference sequence). After removal of 6 bases from V and 2 bases from J, the junction contained 12 bases not matched to a gene. The CDR3 contains 16 residues. CDR3 nucleotide sequence: TGCAGTGCAGGCGGGGGGGGCCGTCGGACCACAGATACGCAGTATTTT. Protein: CSAGGGGRRTTDTQYF.